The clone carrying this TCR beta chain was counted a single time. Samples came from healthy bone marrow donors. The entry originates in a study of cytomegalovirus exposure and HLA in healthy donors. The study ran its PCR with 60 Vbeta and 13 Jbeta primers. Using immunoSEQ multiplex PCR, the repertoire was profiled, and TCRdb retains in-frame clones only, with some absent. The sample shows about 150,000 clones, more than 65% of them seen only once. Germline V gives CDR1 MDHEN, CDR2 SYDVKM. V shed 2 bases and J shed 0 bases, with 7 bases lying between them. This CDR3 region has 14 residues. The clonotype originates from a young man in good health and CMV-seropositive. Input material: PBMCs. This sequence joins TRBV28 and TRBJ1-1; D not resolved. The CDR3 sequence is CASSLHQMNTEAFF. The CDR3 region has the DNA TGTGCCAGCAGTTTACATCAAATGAACACTGAAGCTTTCTTT.